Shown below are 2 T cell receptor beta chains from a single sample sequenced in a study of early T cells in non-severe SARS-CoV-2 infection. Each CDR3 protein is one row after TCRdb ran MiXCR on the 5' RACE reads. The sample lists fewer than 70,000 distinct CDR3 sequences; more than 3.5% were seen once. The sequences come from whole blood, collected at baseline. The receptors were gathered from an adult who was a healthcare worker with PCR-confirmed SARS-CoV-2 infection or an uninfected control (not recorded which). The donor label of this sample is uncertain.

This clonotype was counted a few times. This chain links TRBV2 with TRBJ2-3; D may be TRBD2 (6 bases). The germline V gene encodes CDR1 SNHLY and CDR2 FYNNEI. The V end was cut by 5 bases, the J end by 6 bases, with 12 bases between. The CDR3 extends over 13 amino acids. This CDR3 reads CASSSGTADTQYF. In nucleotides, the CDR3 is TGTGCCAGCAGTTCCGGGACTGCGGATACGCAGTATTTT.

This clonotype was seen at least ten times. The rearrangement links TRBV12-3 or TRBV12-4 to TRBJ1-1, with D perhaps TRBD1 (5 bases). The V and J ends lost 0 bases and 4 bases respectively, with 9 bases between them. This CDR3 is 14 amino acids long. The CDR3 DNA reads TGTGCCAGCAGTTTAGCGCGTCAGGGCACTGAAGCTTTCTTT. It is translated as CASSLARQGTEAFF.